Following are 18 T cell receptor beta chains from one sample sequenced in a study of Ad26.COV2.S vaccination and SARS-CoV-2 variants. Clones were sequenced by immunoSEQ multiplex PCR, and TCRdb holds only the in-frame ones, with some missing. The sample comprises 300,000 to 400,000 clones, around 90% of which are singletons, and around 6.4% rests with the top ten. Treatment defined: approximately 18 received Ad26.COV2.S at low or high dose, single or two shots; five or six received placebo; per-sample allocation not given. Sampling was performed 63 days after the first vaccine or placebo injection. The sequencing used peripheral blood, collected in a trial of Ad26.COV2.S vaccine versus placebo. The receptors were sampled from a person between 18 and 60 years old who received the Ad26.COV2.S COVID-19 vaccine or a placebo.

V is TRBV6-1 and J is TRBJ1-5; 7 bases map to TRBD1. In germline, CDR1 is MNHNS, CDR2 SASEGT. V trimming: 2 bases; J trimming: 6 bases; junction bases outside the gene matches: 7. The CDR3 is 15 amino acids. The DNA for the CDR3 is TGTGCCAGCAGTGAATTTAGGGGGCCTGGTCAGCCCCAGCATTTT. Protein product: CASSEFRGPGQPQHF.

The V gene is TRBV10-2, the J gene TRBJ1-2; unclear D gene. The CDR3 totals 12 residues. Germline CDR1 and CDR2: WSHSY and SAAADI. The V gene lost 6 bases and the J gene lost 3 bases, with 8 bases spanning the gap. The CDR3: CASRRDDYGYTF. The DNA for the CDR3 is TGCGCCAGCAGGAGGGATGACTATGGCTACACCTTC.

The rearrangement links TRBV7-2 to TRBJ2-7; TRBD2 matches 9 bases. The CDR3 is 14 amino acids. J was trimmed by 3 bases and V by 2 bases; bases with no gene match: 2. From germline, CDR1 is SGHTA and CDR2 FQGNSA. CDR3: CASSLLAGFYEQYF. The CDR3 DNA sequence: TGTGCCAGCAGCTTACTAGCGGGATTCTACGAGCAGTACTTC.

The chain combines TRBV2 with TRBJ2-1, with D perhaps matching TRBD1 (6 bases). V was trimmed by 3 bases and J by 6 bases, leaving 12 bases between them. Germline values: CDR1 SNHLY, CDR2 FYNNEI. The CDR3 consists of 14 residues. The CDR3, as DNA: TGTGCCAGCAGTGAGATGACAGGCAGCAATGAGCAGTTCTTC. It specifies CASSEMTGSNEQFF.

Comment on this clone: Additional DNA sequences in this sample encode the identical CDR3. V and J are TRBV19 and TRBJ2-3; unclear D gene. The CDR3 extends over 11 amino acids. With 2 bases removed from V and 5 bases from J, the gap between germline ends came to 2 bases. Germline-derived CDR1 and CDR2 are LNHDA and SQIVND (reference sequence). The chain's CDR3 is CASSIRDTQYF. CDR3 DNA: TGTGCCAGTAGTATACGAGATACGCAGTATTTT. Full variable domain (outside the CDR3, taken from reference TRBV19 and TRBJ2-3): DGGITQSPKYLFRKEGQNVTLSCEQNLNHDAMYWYRQDPGQGLRLIYYSQIVNDFQKGDIAEGYSVSREKKESFPLTVTSAQKNPTAFYLCASSIRDTQYFGPGTRLTVL.

The chain employs TRBV4-3 and TRBJ1-6, with TRBD1 matching 8 bases. The trim removed 4 bases at V and 7 bases at J, leaving 3 bases unmatched. CDR3 length: 14 amino acids. Germline values: CDR1 LGHNA, CDR2 YSLEER. The CDR3 DNA reads TGCGCCAGCAGCCTTCACAGGGGGAATTCACCCCTCCACTTT. It specifies CASSLHRGNSPLHF.

The genes are TRBV6-2 or TRBV6-3 and TRBJ2-7; the match to TRBD2 covers 14 bases. V was pared by 0 bases and J by 1 base, with 2 bases of the junction left unmatched. The CDR3 sequence is 17 residues long. CDR1 is MNHEY, CDR2 SVGEGT, per germline. The DNA of the CDR3 is TGTGCCAGCAGTTACTCCAGACTAGCGGGAGGGTCCTACGAGCAGTACTTC. Protein sequence: CASSYSRLAGGSYEQYF.

The chain combines TRBV12-3 or TRBV12-4 with TRBJ1-1; maybe TRBD1 (5 bases). Trimming took off 7 bases at V and 0 bases at J, with 9 bases between the two ends. This CDR3 contains 13 residues. The CDR3 DNA sequence: TGTGCCAGCACGCAGGGACTGAACACTGAAGCTTTCTTT. Amino acid sequence: CASTQGLNTEAFF.

This chain joins TRBV10-1 and TRBJ1-3, with no clear D. The CDR3 is 14 residues long. CDR1 WNHNN and CDR2 SYGVQD come from the germline V gene (reference sequence). Between the trimmed V and J ends, which lost 2 bases and 0 bases, there was a span of 5 bases. CDR3 protein: CASSEQISGNTIYF. CDR3 in DNA: TGCGCCAGCAGTGAGCAGATCTCTGGAAACACCATATATTTT.

This chain links TRBV7-2 with TRBJ2-3, with D possibly TRBD2 on 6 matching bases. Trimming left V 2 bases short and J 1 base short, with 16 bases between. The CDR3 consists of 17 residues. Germline values: CDR1 SGHTA, CDR2 FQGNSA. The DNA for the CDR3 is TGTGCCAGCAGCTTATCGGCGGGGAGATCTGGCACAGATACGCAGTATTTT. Translating gives CASSLSAGRSGTDTQYF.

The sample holds one count of this clone. The gene calls are TRBV6-4 and TRBJ1-6, with D tentatively TRBD1 (6 bases). CDR3 length: 15 residues. The germline V gene has CDR1 MRHNA and CDR2 SNTAGT. V was clipped by 3 bases and J by 9 bases, with 15 bases between them. The CDR3 nucleotides read TGTGCCAGCAGTGAAAGAGGCAGGGGAAGTTCACCCCTCCACTTT. Protein product: CASSERGRGSSPLHF.

By share of the sample, this clone is medium-sized. The chain is built from TRBV28 and TRBJ2-5; D is uncertain. CDR1 MDHEN and CDR2 SYDVKM come from the germline V gene. The V and J ends lost 1 base and 2 bases respectively, with 8 bases between them. This CDR3 spans 14 amino acids. The CDR3 loop is CASSLSGGQETQYF. The CDR3 region has the DNA TGTGCCAGCAGTTTATCTGGCGGACAAGAGACCCAGTACTTC.

The chain has TRBV4-3 and TRBJ2-2; 7 bases align to TRBD2. This CDR3 comprises 18 residues. Germline CDR1 reads LGHNA; CDR2 reads YSLEER. Trimming cost V 5 bases and J 1 base; bases outside gene matches: 13. The CDR3: CASSLRGNGGGNTGELFF. The CDR3 coding sequence is TGCGCCAGCAGCTTAAGGGGAAATGGCGGGGGGAACACCGGGGAGCTGTTTTTT.

This clone was seen more than once but under ten times. The rearrangement uses TRBV7-8 and TRBJ1-2; weak D call: TRBD1 (5 bases). The CDR3 loop spans 17 amino acids. With 5 bases removed from V and 7 bases from J, the gap between germline ends came to 26 bases. Germline CDR1 reads SGHVS; CDR2 reads FQNEAQ. The CDR3 spells CASSRNPGTSEGGGYTF. For the CDR3, the DNA is TGTGCCAGCAGCCGTAACCCCGGGACTTCCGAGGGTGGTGGCTACACCTTC.

V usage is TRBV6-6 and J usage is TRBJ2-4; weak D call: TRBD1 (8 bases). V lost 6 bases to trimming and J lost 8 bases, with 17 bases between them. Germline-derived CDR1 and CDR2 are MNHNY and SVGAGI (reference sequence). This CDR3 comprises 14 residues. CDR3 coding DNA: TGTGCCAGCAGGGCACAGGGGGGGATGGACATTCAGTACTTC. Translating gives CASRAQGGMDIQYF.

The V call is TRBV5-1, the J call TRBJ2-2; 12 bases are shared with TRBD1. The germline gives CDR1 SGHRS, CDR2 YFSETQ. The CDR3 sequence is 18 residues long. Trimming took 2 bases from V and 2 from J; bases not matched to a gene: 7. CDR3 bases: TGCGCCAGCAGCTTCTTCGGGACAGGGGGCCTTAACACCGGGGAGCTGTTTTTT. Its translation is CASSFFGTGGLNTGELFF.

V is TRBV7-3 and J is TRBJ1-5, with TRBD1 as a possible D gene (5 bases). V was pared by 8 bases and J by 3 bases, with 11 bases between. CDR3 length: 13 amino acids. CDR1 and CDR2 from the germline V gene are SGHTA and FQGTGA. CDR3 coding DNA: TGTGCCAGCGCTGACAGTTACAATCAGCCCCAGCATTTT. It yields the protein CASADSYNQPQHF.

This chain uses TRBV9 with TRBJ2-7; 8 bases align to TRBD1. This CDR3 region has 15 residues. The trim removed 7 bases at V and 3 bases at J, leaving 12 bases unmatched. Per the germline V gene, CDR1 is SGDLS and CDR2 is YYNGEE. Here the CDR3 reads CASGGSGQDIYEQYF. In nucleotides, the CDR3 is TGTGCCAGCGGGGGGTCGGGACAGGACATCTACGAGCAGTACTTC.